The clone carrying this T cell receptor beta chain appeared a few times. V gave up 0 bases and J gave up 4 bases; unmatched junction bases: 3. CDR3 length: 16 residues. Germline V gene lookup returns CDR1 DFQATT and CDR2 SNEGSKA (reference sequence). The sample is drawn from a study of T cell repertoires in cytomegalovirus infection. TCRdb re-called the reads with MiXCR, one entry per CDR3 protein. The repertoire includes around 210,000 distinct CDR3 sequences, 6.5% of them detected once, and about 6.3% sits in the top ten. V and J are TRBV20-1 and TRBJ2-1, with TRBD2 identical over 13 bases. This clonotype originated in a human donor in good health (CMV status not recorded). Some clones in this sample may be carry-over from other donors' samples. Sample: PBMCs. The CDR3 DNA follows: TGCAGTGCTAGAGATCCGACTAGCGGGGGGTACAATGAGCAGTTCTTC. Its protein product is CSARDPTSGGYNEQFF.